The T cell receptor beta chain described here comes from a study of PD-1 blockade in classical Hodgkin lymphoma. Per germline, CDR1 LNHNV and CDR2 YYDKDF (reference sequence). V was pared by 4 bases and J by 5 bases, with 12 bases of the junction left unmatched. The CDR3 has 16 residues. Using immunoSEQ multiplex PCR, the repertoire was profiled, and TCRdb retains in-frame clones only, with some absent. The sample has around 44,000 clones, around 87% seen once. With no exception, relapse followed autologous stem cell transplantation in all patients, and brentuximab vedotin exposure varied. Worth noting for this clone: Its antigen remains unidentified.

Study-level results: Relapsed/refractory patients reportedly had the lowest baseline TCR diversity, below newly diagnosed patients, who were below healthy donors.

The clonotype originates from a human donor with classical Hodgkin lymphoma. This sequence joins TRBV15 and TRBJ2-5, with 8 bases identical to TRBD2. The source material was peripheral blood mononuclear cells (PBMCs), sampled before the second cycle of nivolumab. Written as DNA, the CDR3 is TGTGCCACCAGCAATATCATCAGGAGCGGGAGTGAGACCCAGTACTTC. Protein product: CATSNIIRSGSETQYF.